Below are 10 T cell receptor beta chains sequenced from a single sample in a study of blood T cell repertoires in COVID-19 (dated by TCRdb to about 2020). Library construction relied on the immunoSEQ multiplex PCR assay. TCRdb's version of the immuneACCESS table is confined to in-frame rearrangements and falls short of the full clone set. An unresolved V gene accounts for under half of the shortfall where checked; the remainder is of unknown origin. The sample profile shows 300,000 to 350,000 clones; around 90% of them were found once. 8% to 9.5% of the sample is taken by the ten largest. The specimen was PBMCs or T cells enriched from blood (not recorded which). The receptors were sampled from a woman aged 18-29 years who had recovered from COVID-19.

The V call is TRBV7-3, the J call TRBJ1-2; D unresolved. V dropped 0 bases and J dropped 2 bases, with 10 bases sitting between them. The CDR3 runs to 15 residues. Germline values: CDR1 SGHTA, CDR2 FQGTGA. CDR3 in amino acids: CASSLTGGTNYGYTF. The CDR3 nucleotides read TGTGCCAGCAGCTTAACGGGAGGCACAAACTATGGCTACACCTTC.

The V call is TRBV6-2 or TRBV6-3, the J call TRBJ1-5; TRBD1 agrees at 9 bases. Germline V gene sequence: CDR1 MNHEY, CDR2 SVGEGT. The V gene end was trimmed by 2 bases and the J gene end by 7 bases; junction bases not matched to a gene: 3. CDR3 length: 14 amino acids. CDR3 loop: CASSYGDRVQPQHF. DNA of the CDR3: TGTGCCAGCAGTTACGGGGACAGGGTCCAGCCCCAGCATTTT.

This clone was seen only once. The chain recombines TRBV18 with TRBJ1-1, with D perhaps TRBD1 (6 bases). V lost 5 bases and J 3 bases, leaving 19 bases between the germline ends. The CDR3 is 16 amino acids. Per the germline V gene, CDR1 is KGHSH and CDR2 is LQKENI. The CDR3 region is CASSVSGGRSDTEAFF. The CDR3 nucleotides are TGTGCCAGCTCAGTATCGGGGGGGCGCTCGGACACTGAAGCTTTCTTT.

V and J are TRBV5-1 and TRBJ2-1, with 10 bases matching TRBD2. Germline trimming cut 7 bases from V and 4 bases from J; bases unmatched to any gene: 17. Germline CDR1 and CDR2: SGHRS and YFSETQ. This CDR3 is built from 18 residues. The CDR3 DNA reads as TGCGCCAGCCAAAATTTAGCGGGGGGCGTGAATACTTACAATGAGCAGTTCTTC. This gives the protein CASQNLAGGVNTYNEQFF.

The chain couples TRBV7-2 to TRBJ2-1; 13 bases map to TRBD2. This CDR3 is 16 amino acids long. J was trimmed by 8 bases and V by 5 bases; bases with no gene match: 9. Germline CDR1 and CDR2: SGHTA and FQGNSA. Written as DNA, the CDR3 is TGTGCCAGCAGCCAAGAACTAGCGGGGGGGCTCGATGAGCAGTTCTTC. Its translation: CASSQELAGGLDEQFF.

The chain joins TRBV10-3 to TRBJ2-7; TRBD2 aligns across 8 bases. Germline CDR1 is ENHRY and CDR2 is SYGVKD. This CDR3 has 13 amino acids. Trimming cost V 10 bases and J 5 bases; bases outside gene matches: 10. The CDR3 nucleotides read TGTGCCACCGCGGGGGGAGGGGAGGACGAGCAGTACTTC. It specifies CATAGGGEDEQYF.

The V and J genes are TRBV7-2 and TRBJ1-1, with 7 bases aligning to TRBD1. The V and J ends lost 1 base and 6 bases, in that order; junction bases with no gene match: 5. CDR3 length: 14 amino acids. Germline V gene sequence: CDR1 SGHTA, CDR2 FQGNSA. CDR3 DNA sequence: TGTGCCAGCAGCTTAGTAGGGGGCGGACCTGAAGCTTTCTTT. This sequence encodes CASSLVGGGPEAFF. The full variable domain, in which reference TRBV7-2 and TRBJ1-1 provide the parts outside the CDR3, is GAGVSQSPSNKVTEKGKDVELRCDPISGHTALYWYRQSLGQGLEFLIYFQGNSAPDKSGLPSDRFSAERTGGSVSTLTIQRTQQEDSAVYLCASSLVGGGPEAFFGQGTRLTVV.

The chain couples TRBV21-1 to TRBJ2-7; no DNA check was done on the table's D call, TRBD1. TRBV21-1 is recorded as a pseudogene. This CDR3 is 13 amino acids long. CDR3: CASSHRRPYEQYF. As DNA, the CDR3 is TGTGCCAGCAGCCACAGGCGACCCTACGAGCAGTACTTC.

This clone occurred a few times. The genes are TRBV2 and TRBJ1-5; D ambiguous. The germline V gene has CDR1 SNHLY and CDR2 FYNNEI. With 6 bases removed from V and 5 bases from J, the gap between germline ends came to 14 bases. The CDR3 loop spans 14 amino acids. CDR3 sequence (DNA): TGTGCCAGCAGGGGGTCCCGAGGGTATCAGCCCCAGCATTTT. Translated, it gives CASRGSRGYQPQHF.

The J gene is TRBJ1-6, the V gene TRBV7-2, with D unresolved. V gave up 1 base and J gave up 8 bases, with 18 bases separating them. CDR1 is SGHTA and CDR2 is FQGNSA in the germline V gene. There are 17 residues in the CDR3. CDR3 protein: CASSLGGFGSGYSPLHF. The CDR3, as DNA: TGTGCCAGCAGCTTAGGGGGTTTCGGGAGCGGTTATTCACCCCTCCACTTT.